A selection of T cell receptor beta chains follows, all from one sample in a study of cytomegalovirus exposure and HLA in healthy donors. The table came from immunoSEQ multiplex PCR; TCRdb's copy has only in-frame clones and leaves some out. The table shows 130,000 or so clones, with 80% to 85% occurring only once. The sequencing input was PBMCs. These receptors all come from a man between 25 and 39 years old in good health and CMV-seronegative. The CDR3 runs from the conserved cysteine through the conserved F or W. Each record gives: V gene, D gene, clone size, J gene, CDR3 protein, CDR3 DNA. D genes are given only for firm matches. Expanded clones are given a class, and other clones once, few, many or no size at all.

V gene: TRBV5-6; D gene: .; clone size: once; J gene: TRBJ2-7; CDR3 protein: CASSLLGGGSYEQYF; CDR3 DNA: TGTGCCAGCAGCTTGTTGGGGGGAGGTTCCTACGAGCAGTACTTC
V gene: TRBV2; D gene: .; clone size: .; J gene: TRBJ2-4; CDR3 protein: CASSEQKNIQYF; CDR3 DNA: TGTGCCAGCAGTGAACAGAAAAACATTCAGTACTTC
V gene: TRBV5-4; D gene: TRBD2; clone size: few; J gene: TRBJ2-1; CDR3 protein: CASSSAGGDYNEQFF; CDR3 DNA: TGTGCCAGCAGCTCAGCCGGGGGGGATTACAATGAGCAGTTCTTC
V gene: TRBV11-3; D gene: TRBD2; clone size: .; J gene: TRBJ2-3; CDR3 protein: CASSLGLAPPDTQYF; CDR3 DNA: TGTGCCAGCAGCTTGGGACTAGCCCCGCCAGATACGCAGTATTTT
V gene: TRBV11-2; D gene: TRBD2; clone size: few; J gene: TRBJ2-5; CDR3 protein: CASRPGLAGYPTGTQYF; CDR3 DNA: TGTGCCAGCAGACCGGGACTAGCGGGGTATCCGACTGGGACCCAGTACTTC
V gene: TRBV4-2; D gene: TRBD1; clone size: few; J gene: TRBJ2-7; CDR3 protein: CASSQGQAYEQYF; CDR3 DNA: TGTGCCAGCAGCCAGGGACAGGCCTACGAGCAGTACTTC
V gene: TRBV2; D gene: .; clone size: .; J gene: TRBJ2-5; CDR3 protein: CASSEVGAETQYF; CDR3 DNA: TGTGCCAGCAGTGAAGTAGGAGCGGAGACCCAGTACTTC
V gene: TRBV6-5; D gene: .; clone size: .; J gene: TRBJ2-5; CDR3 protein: CASSYVRGAGEETQYF; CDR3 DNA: TGTGCCAGCAGTTACGTTCGAGGGGCAGGGGAAGAGACCCAGTACTTC
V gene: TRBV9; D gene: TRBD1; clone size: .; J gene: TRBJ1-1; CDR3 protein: CASSVEGTVNTEAFF; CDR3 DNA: TGTGCCAGCAGCGTAGAGGGGACAGTGAACACTGAAGCTTTCTTT
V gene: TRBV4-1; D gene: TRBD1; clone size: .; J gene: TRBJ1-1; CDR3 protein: CASSRGDRRNTEAFF; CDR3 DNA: TGCGCCAGCAGCCGGGGGGACAGGCGAAACACTGAAGCTTTCTTT
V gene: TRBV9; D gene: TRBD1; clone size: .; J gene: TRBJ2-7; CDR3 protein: CASSAGTGGVYEQYF; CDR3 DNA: TGTGCCAGCAGCGCGGGGACAGGGGGCGTTTACGAGCAGTACTTC
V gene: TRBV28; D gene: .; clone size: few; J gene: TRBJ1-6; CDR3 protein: CAAGSSYNSPLHF; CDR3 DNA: TGTGCTGCGGGGAGCTCCTATAATTCACCCCTCCACTTT
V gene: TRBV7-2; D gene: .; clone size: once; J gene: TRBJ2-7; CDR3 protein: CASSQSTVDYEQYF; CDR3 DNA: TGTGCCAGCAGCCAATCGACAGTGGACTACGAGCAGTACTTC
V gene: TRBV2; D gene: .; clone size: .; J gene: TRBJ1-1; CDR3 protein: CASSGKVSGTEAFF; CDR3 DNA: TGTGCCAGCAGTGGAAAGGTTTCGGGCACTGAAGCTTTCTTT
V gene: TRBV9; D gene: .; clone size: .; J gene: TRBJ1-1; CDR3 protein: CASSSTSAGPLNTEAFF; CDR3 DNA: TGTGCCAGCAGCTCCACATCGGCAGGGCCCCTGAACACTGAAGCTTTCTTT
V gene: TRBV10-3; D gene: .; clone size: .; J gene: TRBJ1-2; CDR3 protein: CAISESGGNYGYTF; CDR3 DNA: TGTGCCATCAGTGAGTCCGGGGGGAACTATGGCTACACCTTC
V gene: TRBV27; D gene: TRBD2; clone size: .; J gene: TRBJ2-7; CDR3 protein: CASSPLGLALSYEQYF; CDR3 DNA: TGTGCCAGCAGTCCCCTTGGACTAGCGCTCTCCTACGAGCAGTACTTC
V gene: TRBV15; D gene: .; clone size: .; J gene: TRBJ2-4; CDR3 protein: CATSSRETKNIQYF; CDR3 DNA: TGTGCCACCAGCAGCCGGGAGACCAAAAACATTCAGTACTTC
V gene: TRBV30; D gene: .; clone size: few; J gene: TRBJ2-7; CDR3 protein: CAWSVSGDGEQYF; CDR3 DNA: TGTGCCTGGAGTGTCTCGGGTGATGGCGAGCAGTACTTC
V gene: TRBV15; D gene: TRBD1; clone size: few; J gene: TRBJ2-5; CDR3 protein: CATGTGRPQETQYF; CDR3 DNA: TGTGCCACCGGGACAGGGAGACCTCAAGAGACCCAGTACTTC
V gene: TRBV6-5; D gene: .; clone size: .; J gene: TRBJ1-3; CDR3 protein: CASSSRNTIYF; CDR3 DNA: TGTGCCAGCAGTTCCAGAAACACCATATATTTT